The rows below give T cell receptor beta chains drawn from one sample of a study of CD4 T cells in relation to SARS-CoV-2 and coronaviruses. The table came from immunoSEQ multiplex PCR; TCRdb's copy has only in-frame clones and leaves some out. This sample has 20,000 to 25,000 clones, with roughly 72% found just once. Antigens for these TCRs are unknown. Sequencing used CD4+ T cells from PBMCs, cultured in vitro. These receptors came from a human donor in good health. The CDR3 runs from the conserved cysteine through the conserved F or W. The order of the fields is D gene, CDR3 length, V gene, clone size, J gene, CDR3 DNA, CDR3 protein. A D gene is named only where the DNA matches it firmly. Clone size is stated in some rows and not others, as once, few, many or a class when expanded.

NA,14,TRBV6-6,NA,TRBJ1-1,TGTGCCAGCACCCTGGGGGCGGGGTCCACTGAAGCTTTCTTT,CASTLGAGSTEAFF
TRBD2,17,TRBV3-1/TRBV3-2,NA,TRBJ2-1,TGTGCCAGCAGCCAAGTGACCCGGAGCGGGAGGCCGGGTGAGCAGTTCTTC,CASSQVTRSGRPGEQFF
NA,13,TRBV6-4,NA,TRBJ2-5,TGTGCCAGCAGTGATGAGTTAGGGGGGACCCAGTACTTC,CASSDELGGTQYF
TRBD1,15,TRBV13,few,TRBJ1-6,TGTGCCAGCGGTCTTCAGGGGGCGCGTAATTCACCCCTCCACTTT,CASGLQGARNSPLHF
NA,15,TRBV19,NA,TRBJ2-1,TGTGCCAGTAGTATAGATATCCAGGGTTGGAATGAGCAGTTCTTC,CASSIDIQGWNEQFF
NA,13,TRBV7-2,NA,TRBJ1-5,TGTGCCAGCAGCTTAGCCGCGGCACAGCCCCAGCATTTT,CASSLAAAQPQHF
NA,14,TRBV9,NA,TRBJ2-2,TGTGCCAGCAGCCTAGCCCGGGGCACCGGGGAGCTGTTTTTT,CASSLARGTGELFF
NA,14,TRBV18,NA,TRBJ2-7,TGTGCCAGCTCAGCGGGCGGAGATATTTATCAGCAGTACTTC,CASSAGGDIYQQYF
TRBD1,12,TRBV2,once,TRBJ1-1,TGTGCCAGCACCGACGGGACAGTTGAAGCTTTCTTT,CASTDGTVEAFF
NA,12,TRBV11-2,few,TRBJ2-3,TGTGCCAGCAGCCCCCTCGGAGATACGCAGTATTTT,CASSPLGDTQYF
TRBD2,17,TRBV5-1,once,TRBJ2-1,TGCGCCAGCAGCTTGGGTCCTAGCGGGACCCACTACAATGAGCAGTTCTTC,CASSLGPSGTHYNEQFF
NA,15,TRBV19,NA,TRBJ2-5,TGTGCCAGTACGAAGGGCGGGGATTCCCAAGAGACCCAGTACTTC,CASTKGGDSQETQYF
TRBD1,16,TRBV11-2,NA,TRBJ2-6,TGTGCCAGCAGCTTAACAGGGGGCGCTGGGGCCAACGTCCTGACTTTC,CASSLTGGAGANVLTF
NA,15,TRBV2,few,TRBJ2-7,TGTGCCAGCAGCTCGAGTCCGGGGGCCGACTACGAGCAGTACTTC,CASSSSPGADYEQYF
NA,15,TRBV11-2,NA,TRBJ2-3,TGTGCCAGCAGCTCCCGTCCGTGGGACACAGATACGCAGTATTTT,CASSSRPWDTDTQYF
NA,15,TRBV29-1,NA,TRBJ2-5,TGCAGCGTTGTTCCAGGGAAGGGTGGTCAAGAGACCCAGTACTTC,CSVVPGKGGQETQYF
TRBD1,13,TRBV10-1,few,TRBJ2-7,TGCGCCAGCAGTGATGGGGACAGCTTTGAGCAGTACTTC,CASSDGDSFEQYF
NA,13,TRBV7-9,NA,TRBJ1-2,TGTGCCAGCAGCGGCAGGGTAAACTATGGCTACACCTTC,CASSGRVNYGYTF
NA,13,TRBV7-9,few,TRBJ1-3,TGTGCCAGCACCCCCAGGAGGGGGAACACCATATATTTT,CASTPRRGNTIYF
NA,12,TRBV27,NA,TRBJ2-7,TGTGCCAGCAAGGAGGTCTATTACGAGCAGTACTTC,CASKEVYYEQYF
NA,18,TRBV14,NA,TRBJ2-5,TGTGCCAGCAGCCAAGGGGGAGTACAGAACCCGTACCAAGAGACCCAGTACTTC,CASSQGGVQNPYQETQYF
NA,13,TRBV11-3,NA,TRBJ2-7,TGTGCCAGCAGCTTGGCCTGGAAAGGGGAGCAGTACTTC,CASSLAWKGEQYF
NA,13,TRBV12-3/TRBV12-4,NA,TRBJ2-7,TGTGCCAGCAGTTTATATTTCTCCTACGAGCAGTACTTC,CASSLYFSYEQYF
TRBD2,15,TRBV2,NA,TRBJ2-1,TGTGCCAGCAGACTAGCGGTCAGCGCCTACAATGAGCAGTTCTTC,CASRLAVSAYNEQFF
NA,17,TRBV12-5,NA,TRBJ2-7,TGTGCTAGTGGTTTGGTACCCCCAGGGGTAACTTCCTACGAGCAGTACTTC,CASGLVPPGVTSYEQYF
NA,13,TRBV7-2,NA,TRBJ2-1,TGTGCCAGCAGCTTAGGGCTGAACAATGAGCAGTTCTTC,CASSLGLNNEQFF
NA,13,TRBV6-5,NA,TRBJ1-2,TGTGCCAGCAGTCCCCAGGGACTCTATGGCTACACCTTC,CASSPQGLYGYTF
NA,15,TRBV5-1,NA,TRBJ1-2,TGCGCCAGCAGCCACAGTTTAGGGGAAAACTATGGCTACACCTTC,CASSHSLGENYGYTF
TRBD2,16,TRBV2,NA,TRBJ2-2,TGTGCCAGCAGGGCGACTAGCGGGGCGAACACCGGGGAGCTGTTTTTT,CASRATSGANTGELFF
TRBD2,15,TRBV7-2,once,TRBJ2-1,TGTGCCAGCAGCTGGACTAGCGGGGGGGGGAATGAGCAGTTCTTC,CASSWTSGGGNEQFF